A single sample gave rise to the 23 T cell receptor beta chains below, sequenced in a study of cytomegalovirus exposure and HLA in healthy donors. Primers: 60 Vbeta forward and 13 Jbeta reverse. Produced via immunoSEQ multiplex PCR; TCRdb's table is partial and in-frame only. Reported are about 120,000 clones; the ten largest clones contain 3.7%. The specimen sequenced was PBMCs. Source of these receptors: a man aged 25 to 40 in good health and CMV-seronegative.

The chain recombines TRBV6-5 with TRBJ1-1; no reliable D call. The ends were cut back, 2 bases at V and 1 base at J, with 11 bases in the middle. CDR3 length equals 15 residues. Per the germline V gene, CDR1 is MNHEY and CDR2 is SVGAGI. CDR3 in amino acids: CASSYLSDWNTEAFF. CDR3 in DNA: TGTGCCAGCAGTTACCTCTCAGATTGGAACACTGAAGCTTTCTTT.

About this clone: An end of the junction differs from the germline gene, which may be a read error. The chain links TRBV6-5 to TRBJ2-1; 9 bases are shared with TRBD1. Germline values: CDR1 MNHEY, CDR2 SVGAGI. The CDR3 has 15 amino acids. DNA for the CDR3: TGTGCCAGCAGTTACTCAAAAGGGACAGGGTATGAGCAGCTCTTC. It yields the protein CASSYSKGTGYEQLF.

This chain uses TRBV5-6 with TRBJ1-2; 10 positions agree with TRBD1. The CDR3 is 16 amino acids. Germline V gives CDR1 SGHDT, CDR2 YYEEEE. Trimming at V came to 2 bases and at J to 3 bases, leaving 7 bases not matched to a gene. CDR3 region: CASSFSRDRGYYGYTF. For the CDR3, the DNA is TGTGCCAGCAGCTTCAGCCGGGACAGGGGTTACTATGGCTACACCTTC.

This rearrangement joins TRBV29-1 to TRBJ2-6, with D possibly being TRBD1 (6 bases). Germline CDR1 reads SQVTM; CDR2 reads ANQGSEA. The CDR3 covers 18 residues. Trimming took off 2 bases at V and 0 bases at J, with 17 bases between the two ends. In nucleotides, the CDR3 is TGCAGCGTTGAATCCAAGGGGGATTCCAACTCTGGGGCCAACGTCCTGACTTTC. Residues: CSVESKGDSNSGANVLTF.

The V gene is TRBV29-1, the J gene TRBJ2-5, with 7 bases lining up with TRBD2. Germline V gene lookup returns CDR1 SQVTM and CDR2 ANQGSEA. The CDR3 contains 12 residues. V trimming: 5 bases; J trimming: 3 bases; junction bases outside the gene matches: 3. CDR3 DNA: TGCAGCGTTATAGGACTAGAAGAGACCCAGTACTTC. It translates to CSVIGLEETQYF.

This chain connects TRBV6-5 to TRBJ1-6; D might be TRBD1 (6 bases). The CDR3 is made up of 12 amino acids. The germline V and J ends were trimmed by 5 bases and 7 bases, with 6 bases remaining between them. Germline CDR1 is MNHEY and CDR2 is SVGAGI. CDR3 loop: CASSGQNSPLHF. The CDR3 region has the DNA TGTGCCAGCAGTGGACAGAATTCACCCCTCCACTTT.

The chain links TRBV19 to TRBJ2-1; a weak D match, TRBD2 (5 bases). CDR1 and CDR2 (germline): LNHDA, SQIVND (reference sequence). The CDR3 extends over 14 amino acids. Trimming shortened V by 3 bases and J by 5 bases, and 11 bases separated the two germline ends. The CDR3 spells CASSIRGLHNEQFF. Here the CDR3 DNA reads TGTGCCAGTAGTATCCGGGGTCTGCACAATGAGCAGTTCTTC. The whole variable domain, remainder taken from reference TRBV19 and TRBJ2-1, is DGGITQSPKYLFRKEGQNVTLSCEQNLNHDAMYWYRQDPGQGLRLIYYSQIVNDFQKGDIAEGYSVSREKKESFPLTVTSAQKNPTAFYLCASSIRGLHNEQFFGPGTRLTVL.

J is TRBJ2-5 and V is TRBV11-3; D is unclear. CDR1 and CDR2 (germline): SGHNT, YENEEA. The CDR3 extends over 11 amino acids. V was clipped by 5 bases and J by 5 bases, with 6 bases between them. The CDR3 loop reads CASSPSETQYF. CDR3 sequence (DNA): TGTGCCAGCAGCCCTAGTGAGACCCAGTACTTC.

V gene TRBV5-1 combines with J gene TRBJ1-1; tentatively, D is TRBD1 (5 bases). From germline, CDR1 is SGHRS and CDR2 YFSETQ. The CDR3 sequence is 15 residues long. V shed 4 bases and J shed 1 base, with 14 bases lying between them. The CDR3 sequence is CASSMGTVENTEAFF. CDR3 nucleotide sequence: TGCGCCAGCAGCATGGGGACTGTCGAGAACACTGAAGCTTTCTTT. The whole variable domain, filled in from reference TRBV5-1 and TRBJ1-1, reads KAGVTQTPRYLIKTRGQQVTLSCSPISGHRSVSWYQQTPGQGLQFLFEYFSETQRNKGNFPGRFSGRQFSNSRSEMNVSTLELGDSALYLCASSMGTVENTEAFFGQGTRLTVV.

The V call is TRBV6-1, the J call TRBJ2-7; no clear D. The CDR3 consists of 15 residues. CDR1 and CDR2 from the germline V gene are MNHNS and SASEGT. The V end lost 2 bases, the J end lost 3 bases, and 14 bases lay between the germline ends. CDR3 amino acids: CASSEFWHTDYEQYF. The CDR3 coding sequence is TGTGCCAGCAGTGAATTCTGGCACACCGACTACGAGCAGTACTTC.

V is TRBV28 and J is TRBJ2-3, with 13 bases fitting TRBD2. Per the germline V gene, CDR1 is MDHEN and CDR2 is SYDVKM. J lost 3 bases, V lost 6 bases, and 3 bases had no gene match. The CDR3 totals 15 residues. CDR3 DNA: TGTGCCAGCAGATGGACTAGCGGGGGAACAGATACGCAGTATTTT. Its translation: CASRWTSGGTDTQYF.

This chain uses TRBV7-7 with TRBJ2-1; tentatively, D is TRBD2 (5 bases). The CDR3 has 16 amino acids. Deletions cut 5 bases from V and 7 bases from J, with 21 bases between. From germline, CDR1 is SSHAT and CDR2 FNYEAQ (reference sequence). CDR3 sequence (DNA): TGTGCCAGCAGCCCCGGAGGATGGGGTCCAGCAAATGAGCAGTTCTTC. This gives the protein CASSPGGWGPANEQFF.

This chain uses TRBV5-4 with TRBJ2-3; the D is unclear. From germline, CDR1 is SGHNT and CDR2 YYREEE (reference sequence). This CDR3 contains 12 residues. V was clipped by 0 bases and J by 6 bases, with 5 bases between them. CDR3 sequence reads: CASSLDQDTQYF. The CDR3 region has the DNA TGTGCCAGCAGCTTGGATCAGGATACGCAGTATTTT.

The genes are TRBV11-2 and TRBJ1-5; D unclear. V lost 0 bases to trimming and J lost 4 bases, with 4 bases between them. The CDR3 totals 13 residues. The germline CDR1 and CDR2 sequences are SGHAT and FQNNGV. CDR3 sequence: CASSLDRNQPQHF. CDR3 coding DNA: TGTGCCAGCAGCTTAGACCGGAATCAGCCCCAGCATTTT.

The chain combines TRBV29-1 with TRBJ2-1; 10 nucleotides align to TRBD2. This CDR3 is built from 19 residues. V was pared by 2 bases and J by 7 bases, with 20 bases of the junction left unmatched. CDR1 and CDR2 (germline): SQVTM, ANQGSEA. The DNA of the CDR3 is TGCAGCGTTGAACCCCTGGGGGGACTAAGCGGGGGGGCCTCGAATGAGCAGTTCTTC. Its protein product is CSVEPLGGLSGGASNEQFF.

J is TRBJ2-7 and V is TRBV28; perhaps TRBD1 as D (5 bases). Germline V lookup: CDR1 MDHEN, CDR2 SYDVKM. Trimming took off 3 bases at V and 3 bases at J, with 15 bases between the two ends. CDR3 length equals 15 residues. CDR3 residues: CASSFLFNRGYEQYF. In DNA form, the CDR3 reads TGTGCCAGCAGTTTTCTGTTTAATAGGGGCTACGAGCAGTACTTC. Using reference TRBV28 and TRBJ2-7 for the parts outside the CDR3, the full variable domain is DVKVTQSSRYLVKRTGEKVFLECVQDMDHENMFWYRQDPGLGLRLIYFSYDVKMKEKGDIPEGYSVSREKKERFSLILESASTNQTSMYLCASSFLFNRGYEQYFGPGTRLTVT.

This chain joins TRBV7-2 and TRBJ1-3; D perhaps matches TRBD1 (5 bases). Germline-derived CDR1 and CDR2 are SGHTA and FQGNSA. CDR3 size: 16 residues. Between the trimmed V and J ends, which lost 4 bases and 7 bases, there was a span of 20 bases. The CDR3 here is CASSSLVGGNWNTIYF. The CDR3 DNA is TGTGCCAGCAGCTCCCTGGTTGGGGGGAATTGGAACACCATATATTTT.

The chain uses TRBV30 and TRBJ2-3, with D possibly TRBD1 on 5 matching bases. The germline V gene encodes CDR1 GTSNPN and CDR2 SVGIG (reference sequence). This CDR3 is 12 amino acids long. V dropped 4 bases and J dropped 2 bases, with 7 bases sitting between them. The chain's CDR3 is CAWKGYTDTQYF. In DNA, the CDR3 is TGTGCCTGGAAGGGGTACACAGATACGCAGTATTTT.

V gene TRBV4-3 combines with J gene TRBJ1-5; 8 bases agree with TRBD1. Trimming took 0 bases from V and 4 from J; bases not matched to a gene: 11. The CDR3 has 18 amino acids. The germline V gene has CDR1 LGHNA and CDR2 YSLEER. CDR3 DNA sequence: TGCGCCAGCAGCCAAGATCGGGCAGGGGGCGAAGGAAATCAGCCCCAGCATTTT. Translated: CASSQDRAGGEGNQPQHF.

The chain combines TRBV7-8 with TRBJ1-1; 9 bases are a match to TRBD1. CDR1 is SGHVS and CDR2 is FQNEAQ in the germline V gene. This CDR3 is 13 amino acids long. V gave up 5 bases and J gave up 5 bases; unmatched junction bases: 3. As DNA, the CDR3 is TGTGCCAGCAGCCACGGACAGGGGACTGAAGCTTTCTTT. Translated, it gives CASSHGQGTEAFF.

This chain joins TRBV11-2 and TRBJ2-7; 9 positions match TRBD1. This CDR3 is built from 15 residues. Germline CDR1 reads SGHAT; CDR2 reads FQNNGV. V shed 5 bases and J 4 bases; nucleotides not matched to a gene: 9. In DNA, the CDR3 is TGTGCCAGCAGCCCACTGACAGGGGGATTTTACGAGCAGTACTTC. This encodes CASSPLTGGFYEQYF.

The chain recombines TRBV5-1 with TRBJ2-6; no clear D. V lost 4 bases and J 0 bases, leaving 17 bases between the germline ends. CDR3 length: 18 amino acids. CDR1 and CDR2 (germline): SGHRS, YFSETQ. CDR3 loop: CASSESVPGPSGANVLTF. As DNA, the CDR3 is TGCGCCAGCAGCGAGAGCGTTCCTGGCCCCTCTGGGGCCAACGTCCTGACTTTC.

The chain employs TRBV6-4 and TRBJ1-2; 9 nucleotides match TRBD1. Losses at the gene ends were 6 bases for V and 8 bases for J; bases not matched to a gene: 13. Germline V gene sequence: CDR1 MRHNA, CDR2 SNTAGT. The CDR3 length is 15 residues. CDR3 protein: CASSLTGTGPSGYTF. CDR3 DNA sequence: TGTGCCAGCAGCCTAACCGGGACAGGGCCAAGCGGCTACACCTTC.